This is a list of T cell receptor beta chains from one sample in a study of blood T cell repertoires in COVID-19. Generated by immunoSEQ multiplex PCR, the TCRdb table keeps only in-frame clones and is missing some. The table lists approximately 250,000 clones, 70% to 85% of them singletons, with over 12% in the top ten. Sequenced input: PBMCs or T cells enriched from blood (not recorded which). All receptors come from a man aged 35 to 55 who had recovered from COVID-19. CDR3s include the opening cysteine and the closing phenylalanine or tryptophan. A D gene is named only where the DNA matches it firmly. Part of the rows lack a size; the others show once, few, many or a class for expanded clones.

D,J,V,length,size,DNA,CDR3
TRBD1,TRBJ1-5,TRBV19,16,.,TGTGCCAGTAGTGGAAGATCAGGGGGCGACGGTCAGCCCCAGCATTTT,CASSGRSGGDGQPQHF
TRBD2,TRBJ2-2,TRBV6-5,15,.,TGTGCCAGCAGTTTACTAGCGGGAGGGCTTCTGCAGCTGTTTTTT,CASSLLAGGLLQLFF
.,TRBJ1-6,TRBV9,13,.,TGTGCCAGCAATTCCAGTCCTAATTCACCCCTCCACTTT,CASNSSPNSPLHF
.,TRBJ1-1,TRBV29-1,13,.,TGCAGCACATCGGAGGGGTCTACCACTGAAGCTTTCTTT,CSTSEGSTTEAFF
TRBD1,TRBJ2-1,TRBV19,18,.,TGTGCCAGTAGTTCCAGTATGGCAGGGGGTAGCTCCTACAATGAGCAGTTCTTC,CASSSSMAGGSSYNEQFF
.,TRBJ2-7,TRBV5-4,14,once,TGTGCCAGCAAAGGGGGTGGGTCGGTGGACGAGCAGTACTTC,CASKGGGSVDEQYF
.,TRBJ1-5,TRBV14,16,.,TGTGCCAGCAGCCAGGTGGGTCGAGGGCGAGTTCAGCCCCAGCATTTT,CASSQVGRGRVQPQHF
.,TRBJ2-5,TRBV9,15,.,TGTGCCAGCAGCCCGGTCGGGGTCACGGGAGAGACCCAGTACTTC,CASSPVGVTGETQYF
.,TRBJ1-3,TRBV9,14,.,TGTGCCAGCAGCGTGTATGGGGACTCCTCCACCATATATTTT,CASSVYGDSSTIYF
TRBD1,TRBJ2-5,TRBV18,15,.,TGTGCCAGCTCACCACCGGGACAGGGTCCGGAGACCCAGTACTTC,CASSPPGQGPETQYF
.,TRBJ2-7,TRBV28,11,.,TGTGCCAGCAGCCCCACTAGAGGGCAGTACTTC,CASSPTRGQYF
TRBD1,TRBJ1-5,TRBV4-1,15,.,TGCGCCAGCAGCCGGGACAGTTTTAGCAATCAGCCCCAGCATTTT,CASSRDSFSNQPQHF
.,TRBJ1-5,TRBV9,13,.,TGTGCCAGCAGCGTTTCCCCCGTTCAGCCCCAGCATTTT,CASSVSPVQPQHF
TRBD1,TRBJ1-1,TRBV28,16,once,TGTGCCAGCAGTTCCACAGGGGGCGAGGGGGACACTGAAGCTTTCTTT,CASSSTGGEGDTEAFF
.,TRBJ1-1,TRBV28,15,.,TGTGCCAGCAGTTTAACAGGTACATCGAACACTGAAGCTTTCTTT,CASSLTGTSNTEAFF
.,TRBJ2-1,TRBV27,14,.,TGTGCCAGCAGTTCGCGCCGGGACTCCTATGAGCAGTTCTTC,CASSSRRDSYEQFF
TRBD1,TRBJ1-3,TRBV3-1/TRBV3-2,15,few,TGTGCCAGCAGCCCTAGGGACAGGCGGGGAAACACCATATATTTT,CASSPRDRRGNTIYF
.,TRBJ1-5,TRBV19,16,.,TGTGCCAGTAGTACGACGGCAGGGAAGAACAATCAGCCCCAGCATTTT,CASSTTAGKNNQPQHF
TRBD1,TRBJ2-5,TRBV29-1,13,.,TGCAGCGTTCGGGGACAGGTACAAGAGACCCAGTACTTC,CSVRGQVQETQYF
.,TRBJ2-2,TRBV4-1,15,.,TGCGCCAGCAGCGGGCGGGATCTGGGATTGGGGGAGCTGTTTTTT,CASSGRDLGLGELFF
.,TRBJ1-1,TRBV7-2,11,.,TGTGCCAGCAGCAGAGACACTGAAGCTTTCTTT,CASSRDTEAFF
TRBD1,TRBJ2-1,TRBV19,14,.,TGTGCCAGTGGCCAACCGGGACAGGGGAATGAGCAGTTCTTC,CASGQPGQGNEQFF
.,TRBJ1-2,TRBV28,15,.,TGTGCCAGCAGTTTACGGGGTAGCTACTTCTATGGCTACACCTTC,CASSLRGSYFYGYTF
.,TRBJ2-1,TRBV29-1,13,few,TGCAGCGTGGGAAGGGGGAACGACAATGAGCAGTTCTTC,CSVGRGNDNEQFF
.,TRBJ2-2,TRBV11-2,16,few,TGTGCCAGCAGCTTAATCTCGGGACAGAACACCGGGGAGCTGTTTTTT,CASSLISGQNTGELFF
.,TRBJ1-2,TRBV4-2,14,.,TGTGCCAGCAGCCAAGCAGGAAGTAACTATGGCTACACCTTC,CASSQAGSNYGYTF
.,TRBJ1-1,TRBV3-1/TRBV3-2,15,.,TGTGCCAGCAGCCGAGCTACGGGACAAAACACTGAAGCTTTCTTT,CASSRATGQNTEAFF
.,TRBJ2-1,TRBV7-2,14,.,TGTGCCAGCAGCTTAGAACTTTCGAGCAATGAGCAGTTCTTC,CASSLELSSNEQFF
.,TRBJ1-6,TRBV14,13,.,TGTGCCAGCAGCCAAGTAGTAAGATCACCCCTCCACTTT,CASSQVVRSPLHF
.,TRBJ1-2,TRBV28,15,.,TGTGCCAGCAGTTTAGTGGGTTGGGCGCGTGATGGCTACACCTTC,CASSLVGWARDGYTF
TRBD1,TRBJ2-5,TRBV7-3,16,.,TGTGCCAGCAGCTTGTCCGGGACAGGGGGTCGAAAGACCCAGTACTTC,CASSLSGTGGRKTQYF
.,TRBJ1-5,TRBV5-4,13,.,TGTGCCAGCAGTCTACAGGGCAATCAGCCCCAGCATTTT,CASSLQGNQPQHF
.,TRBJ2-7,TRBV27,13,.,TGTGCCAGCAGTTATCGCGGGTATGACGAGCAGTACTTC,CASSYRGYDEQYF
TRBD2,TRBJ2-3,TRBV9,15,.,TGTGCCAGCAGCGTTCTGAGCGGGGGCACAGATACGCAGTATTTT,CASSVLSGGTDTQYF
.,TRBJ2-7,TRBV2,14,.,TGTGCCAGCAGTCCAGGGCTTGCCCCCTACGAGCAGTACTTC,CASSPGLAPYEQYF
TRBD1,TRBJ2-6,TRBV13,20,few,TGTGCCAGCAGCTTAAGGGGTTGGGGACAGGGACAACTCCGGGCCAACGTCCTGACTTTC,CASSLRGWGQGQLRANVLTF
TRBD2,TRBJ2-7,TRBV27,17,.,TGTGCCAGCAGTTTATTAACCGGGACTAGCGGCTCCTACGAGCAGTACTTC,CASSLLTGTSGSYEQYF
.,TRBJ1-1,TRBV5-5,13,.,TGTGCCAGCAGCTTGCCAGGTATGGCTGAAGCTTTCTTT,CASSLPGMAEAFF
.,TRBJ1-3,TRBV7-9,14,.,TGTGCCAGCAGAAAAGACTCCTCTGGAAACACCATATATTTT,CASRKDSSGNTIYF
.,TRBJ2-2,TRBV15,16,few,TGTGCCACCAGCAGGTCCGGGGTAATATGGACCGGGGAGCTGTTTTTT,CATSRSGVIWTGELFF
TRBD2,TRBJ2-3,TRBV7-9,15,once,TGTGCCAGCAGCTTAGTGGGGGGGTGGACAGATACGCAGTATTTT,CASSLVGGWTDTQYF
TRBD1,TRBJ1-2,TRBV5-4,13,.,TGTGCCAGCAGCCGGGACAGGACCTATGGCTACACCTTC,CASSRDRTYGYTF
.,TRBJ1-1,TRBV5-4,13,few,TGTGCCAGCAGCTTACAGGGGAACACTGAAGCTTTCTTT,CASSLQGNTEAFF
TRBD1,TRBJ1-6,TRBV12-3/TRBV12-4,13,few,TGTGCCAGCAGTTGGGACAGGAATTCACCCCTCCACTTT,CASSWDRNSPLHF
TRBD1,TRBJ1-2,TRBV28,14,.,TGTGCCAGCAGCGAGACTAGGACAGGGGGTGGCTACACCTTC,CASSETRTGGGYTF
.,TRBJ2-5,TRBV19,14,.,TGTGCCAGTAGTCGGGGACAACGTTGGGAGACCCAGTACTTC,CASSRGQRWETQYF
.,TRBJ2-1,TRBV18,16,.,TGTGCCAGCTCACCAAACGGAAGAAACAGGTTCGATGAGCAGTTCTTC,CASSPNGRNRFDEQFF
TRBD1,TRBJ1-2,TRBV10-3,16,.,TGTGCCATCAAGACGGCGCGTACAGGGGAAGCTAATGGCTACACCTTC,CAIKTARTGEANGYTF
.,TRBJ1-5,TRBV30,13,.,TGTGCCTGGAGTGGGGGCCTTGCTCAGCCCCAGCATTTT,CAWSGGLAQPQHF
.,TRBJ1-2,TRBV29-1,14,.,TGCAGCGTTCGAATGACAGGAGGTCACTATGGCTACACCTTC,CSVRMTGGHYGYTF
TRBD1,TRBJ2-3,TRBV29-1,12,.,TGCAGCGTGGGACAGGGAGCAGATACGCAGTATTTT,CSVGQGADTQYF
TRBD2,TRBJ2-7,TRBV5-1,12,.,TGCGCCAGCAGTGTAGCGGGAGGCGAGCAGTACTTC,CASSVAGGEQYF
.,TRBJ2-5,TRBV18,14,.,TGTGCCAGCTCACCCCTCCAGGGGCCCGAGACCCAGTACTTC,CASSPLQGPETQYF
.,TRBJ1-1,TRBV4-1,18,.,TGCGCCAGCAGCCTAAAGGGGGTCCCGAACGCAGGGAACACTGAAGCTTTCTTT,CASSLKGVPNAGNTEAFF
TRBD2,TRBJ2-5,TRBV5-1,16,.,TGCGCCAGCAGCCGGGGGACTAGCGGGGAATCAGAGACCCAGTACTTC,CASSRGTSGESETQYF
.,TRBJ1-1,TRBV7-9,13,.,TGTGCCAGCCGAAGGACAGAGAACACTGAAGCTTTCTTT,CASRRTENTEAFF
.,TRBJ2-6,TRBV19,16,.,TGTGCCAGTAATCAGGCGGGCTCCTCTGGGGCCAACGTCCTGACTTTC,CASNQAGSSGANVLTF
.,TRBJ1-6,TRBV7-9,16,.,TGTGCCAGCACCCTGAACAGCAGCTCCTATAATTCACCCCTCCACTTT,CASTLNSSSYNSPLHF
TRBD1,TRBJ1-2,TRBV28,13,.,TGTGCCAGCAGACAGGGACAGGGAGAGAGCTACACCTTC,CASRQGQGESYTF
.,TRBJ1-4,TRBV5-8,16,.,TGTGCCAGCAGCCCTCCTCTGATTGGACAACGGGAAAAACTGTTTTTT,CASSPPLIGQREKLFF